This TCR beta chain emerged from a study of a mutant IDH1 vaccine in newly diagnosed glioma. Time point of the sample: week 11, during vaccination. Every vaccination contained 300 ug of the mutant IDH1 20-mer peptide and was paired with topical imiquimod. The repertoire was sequenced with immunoSEQ multiplex PCR; TCRdb's copy has only in-frame clones and lacks some. Among 40,000 or so clones listed, 84% were seen once. This clone was seen just once. The target antigen is unknown. The input for sequencing was PBMCs, taken from a glioma patient whose treatment included an IDH1 peptide vaccine. The sequence was obtained from a man aged 35 to 55 with glioma.

The CDR3 DNA is TGTGCCAGCAGCTCCGGGACGGCTGGCACTGAAGCTTTCTTT. Translating it yields CASSSGTAGTEAFF. The V call is TRBV7-3, the J call TRBJ1-1; D perhaps matches TRBD1 (5 bases). The CDR3 has 14 residues. Trimming shortened V by 4 bases and J by 4 bases, and 13 bases separated the two germline ends. Germline V CDR1 and CDR2: SGHTA, FQGTGA.